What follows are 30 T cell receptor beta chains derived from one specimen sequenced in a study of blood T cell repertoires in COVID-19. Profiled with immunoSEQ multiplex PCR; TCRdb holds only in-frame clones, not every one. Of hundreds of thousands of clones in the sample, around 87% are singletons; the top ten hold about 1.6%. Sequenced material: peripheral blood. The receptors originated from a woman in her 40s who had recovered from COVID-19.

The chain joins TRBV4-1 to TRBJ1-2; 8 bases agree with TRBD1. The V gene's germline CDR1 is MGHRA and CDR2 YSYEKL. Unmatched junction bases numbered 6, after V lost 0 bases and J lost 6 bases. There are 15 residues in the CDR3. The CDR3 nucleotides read TGCGCCAGCAGCCAAGATCAGGCAGGGGGCGATGGCTACACCTTC. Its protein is CASSQDQAGGDGYTF.

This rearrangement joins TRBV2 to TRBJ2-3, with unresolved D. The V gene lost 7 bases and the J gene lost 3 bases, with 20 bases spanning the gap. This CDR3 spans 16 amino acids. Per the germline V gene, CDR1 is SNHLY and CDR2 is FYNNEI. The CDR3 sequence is CASTPLRQSRTDTQYF. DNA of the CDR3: TGTGCCAGCACCCCACTAAGGCAAAGCAGAACAGATACGCAGTATTTT.

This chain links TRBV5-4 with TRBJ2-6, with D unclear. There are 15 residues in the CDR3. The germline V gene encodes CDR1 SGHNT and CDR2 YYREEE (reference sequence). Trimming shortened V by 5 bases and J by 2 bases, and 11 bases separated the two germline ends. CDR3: CASSSLFAGANVLTF. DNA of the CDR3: TGTGCCAGCAGTTCCCTATTCGCTGGGGCCAACGTCCTGACTTTC.

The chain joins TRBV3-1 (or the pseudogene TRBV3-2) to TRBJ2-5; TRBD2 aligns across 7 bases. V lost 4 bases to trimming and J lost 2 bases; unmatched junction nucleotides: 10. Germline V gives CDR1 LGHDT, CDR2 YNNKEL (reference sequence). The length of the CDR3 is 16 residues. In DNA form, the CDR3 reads TGTGCCAGCAGCCCGATGCGAGCGGGGCTACAAGAGACCCAGTACTTC. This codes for CASSPMRAGLQETQYF.

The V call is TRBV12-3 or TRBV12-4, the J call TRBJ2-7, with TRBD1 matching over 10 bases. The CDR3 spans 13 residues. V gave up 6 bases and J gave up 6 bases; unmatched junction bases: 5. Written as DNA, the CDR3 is TGTGCCAGCAGCTCAAGGGACAGGGGCGAGCAGTACTTC. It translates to CASSSRDRGEQYF.

CDR3 region: CASGNIGLAGGPDTQYF. The CDR3 DNA reads TGTGCCAGCGGAAATATAGGGCTAGCGGGGGGACCGGATACGCAGTATTTT. The rearrangement links TRBV27 to TRBJ2-3; 11 nucleotides agree with TRBD2. Looked up from germline, CDR1 is MNHEY and CDR2 is SMNVEV (reference sequence). The CDR3 sequence is 17 residues long. After removal of 8 bases from V and 6 bases from J, the junction contained 16 bases not matched to a gene.

CDR3 nucleotides: TGTGCCAGCAGCTTGACGGGATTCTACGAGCAGTACTTC. As protein: CASSLTGFYEQYF. J is TRBJ2-7 and V is TRBV7-9; D perhaps matches TRBD2 (5 bases). Germline values: CDR1 SEHNR, CDR2 FQNEAQ (reference sequence). The germline V and J ends were trimmed by 3 bases and 3 bases, with 9 bases remaining between them. CDR3 length equals 13 residues.

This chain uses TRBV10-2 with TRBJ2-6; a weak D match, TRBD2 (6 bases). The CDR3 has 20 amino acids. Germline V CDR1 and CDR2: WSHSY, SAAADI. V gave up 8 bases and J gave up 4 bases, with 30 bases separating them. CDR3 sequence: CASEDRDSFLSNPGANVLTF. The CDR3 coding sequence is TGCGCCAGCGAAGACCGGGACTCTTTCCTTTCAAATCCCGGGGCCAACGTCCTGACTTTC.

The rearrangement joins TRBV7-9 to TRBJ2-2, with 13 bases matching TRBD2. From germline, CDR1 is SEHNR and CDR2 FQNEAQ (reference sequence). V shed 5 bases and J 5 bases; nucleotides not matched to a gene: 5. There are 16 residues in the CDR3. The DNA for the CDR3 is TGTGCCAGCAGCCCGGGACTAGCGGGGAATACCGGGGAGCTGTTTTTT. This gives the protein CASSPGLAGNTGELFF.

The CDR3 is CASSGTGLARYNEQFF. CDR3 DNA sequence: TGTGCCAGCAGTGGCACGGGACTAGCACGATACAATGAGCAGTTCTTC. The V call is TRBV6-2 or TRBV6-3, the J call TRBJ2-1; TRBD2 matches 9 bases. With V trimmed by 5 bases and J by 4 bases, 9 bases remained unmatched. The germline gives CDR1 MNHEY, CDR2 SVGEGT. The CDR3 spans 16 residues.

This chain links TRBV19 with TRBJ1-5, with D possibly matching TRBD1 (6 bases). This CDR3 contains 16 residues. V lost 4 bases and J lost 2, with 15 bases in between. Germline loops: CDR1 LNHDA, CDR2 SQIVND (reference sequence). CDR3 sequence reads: CASSSVGGYGNQPQHF. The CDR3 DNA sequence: TGTGCCAGTAGTAGTGTAGGGGGATATGGCAATCAGCCCCAGCATTTT.

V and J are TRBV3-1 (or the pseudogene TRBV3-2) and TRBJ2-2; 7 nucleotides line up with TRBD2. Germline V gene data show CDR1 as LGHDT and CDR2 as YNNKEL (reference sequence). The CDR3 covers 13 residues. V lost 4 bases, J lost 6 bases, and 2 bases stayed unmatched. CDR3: CASSRAGAGELFF. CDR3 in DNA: TGTGCCAGCAGCCGCGCGGGGGCCGGGGAGCTGTTTTTT.

CDR3 in amino acids: CATSDPRQGRSYGYTF. The CDR3, as DNA: TGTGCCACCAGTGACCCCCGACAGGGGCGATCCTATGGCTACACCTTC. The rearrangement links TRBV24-1 to TRBJ1-2; TRBD1 matches at 8 bases. Germline assignment: CDR1 KGHDR and CDR2 SFDVKD. V dropped 4 bases and J dropped 4; count of bases not matched to a gene: 10. The CDR3 is 16 amino acids.

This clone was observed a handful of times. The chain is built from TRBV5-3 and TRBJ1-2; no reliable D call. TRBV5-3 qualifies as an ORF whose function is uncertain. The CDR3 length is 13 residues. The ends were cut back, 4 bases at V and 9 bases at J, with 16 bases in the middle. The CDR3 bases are TGTGCCAGAAGCCCGGAGCTCGTCGGTCGCTACACCTTC. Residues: CARSPELVGRYTF.

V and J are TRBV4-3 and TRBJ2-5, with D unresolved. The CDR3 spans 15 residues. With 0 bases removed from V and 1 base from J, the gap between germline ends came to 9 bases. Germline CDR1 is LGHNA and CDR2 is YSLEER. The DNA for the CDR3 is TGCGCCAGCAGCCAAGATGTACTAATCCAAGAGACCCAGTACTTC. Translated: CASSQDVLIQETQYF.

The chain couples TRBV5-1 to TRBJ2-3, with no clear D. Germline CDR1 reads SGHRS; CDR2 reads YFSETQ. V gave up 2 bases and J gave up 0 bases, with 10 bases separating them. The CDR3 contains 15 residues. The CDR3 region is CASSFGTASTDTQYF. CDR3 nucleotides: TGCGCCAGCAGCTTTGGAACAGCTAGCACAGATACGCAGTATTTT.

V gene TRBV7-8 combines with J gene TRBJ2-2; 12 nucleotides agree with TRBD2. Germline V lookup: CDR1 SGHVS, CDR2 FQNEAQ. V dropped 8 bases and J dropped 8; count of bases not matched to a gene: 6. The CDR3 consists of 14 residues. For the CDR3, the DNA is TGTGCCAGCTACGGACTAGCGGGGAGAGGGGAGCTGTTTTTT. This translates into CASYGLAGRGELFF.

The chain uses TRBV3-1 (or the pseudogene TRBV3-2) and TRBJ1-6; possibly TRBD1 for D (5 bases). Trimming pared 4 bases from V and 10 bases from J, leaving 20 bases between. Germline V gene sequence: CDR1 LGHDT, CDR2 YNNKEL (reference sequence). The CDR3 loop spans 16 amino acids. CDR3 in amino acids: CASSPRGYGSGSPLHF. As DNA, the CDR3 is TGTGCCAGCAGCCCCAGAGGCTACGGGTCAGGGTCACCCCTCCACTTT.

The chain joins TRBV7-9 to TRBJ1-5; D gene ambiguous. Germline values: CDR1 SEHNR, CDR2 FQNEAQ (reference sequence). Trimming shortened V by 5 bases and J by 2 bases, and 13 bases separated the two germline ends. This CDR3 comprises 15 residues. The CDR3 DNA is TGTGCCAGCAGCCCGGGAGGCGAGGGCAATCAGCCCCAGCATTTT. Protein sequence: CASSPGGEGNQPQHF.

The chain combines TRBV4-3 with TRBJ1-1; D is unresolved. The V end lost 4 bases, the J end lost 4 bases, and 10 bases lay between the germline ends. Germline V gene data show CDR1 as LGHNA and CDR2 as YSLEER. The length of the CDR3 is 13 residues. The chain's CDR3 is CASSRSPVTEAFF. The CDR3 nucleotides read TGCGCCAGCAGCCGGAGCCCTGTCACTGAAGCTTTCTTT.

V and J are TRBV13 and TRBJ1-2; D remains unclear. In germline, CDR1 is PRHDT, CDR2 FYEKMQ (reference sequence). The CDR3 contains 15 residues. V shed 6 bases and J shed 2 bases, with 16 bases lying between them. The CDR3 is CASSQLGSPNYGYTF. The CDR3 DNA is TGTGCCAGCAGTCAGCTCGGGAGCCCCAACTATGGCTACACCTTC. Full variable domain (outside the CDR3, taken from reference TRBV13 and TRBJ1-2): AAGVIQSPRHLIKEKRETATLKCYPIPRHDTVYWYQQGPGQDPQFLISFYEKMQSDKGSIPDRFSAQQFSDYHSELNMSSLELGDSALYFCASSQLGSPNYGYTFGSGTRLTVV.

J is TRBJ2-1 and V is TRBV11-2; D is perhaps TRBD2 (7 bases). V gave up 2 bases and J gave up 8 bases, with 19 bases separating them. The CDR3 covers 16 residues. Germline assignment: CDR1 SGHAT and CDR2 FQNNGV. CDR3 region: CASSLFRGANRDEQFF. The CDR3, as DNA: TGTGCCAGCAGCTTATTTCGGGGGGCCAATCGAGATGAGCAGTTCTTC.

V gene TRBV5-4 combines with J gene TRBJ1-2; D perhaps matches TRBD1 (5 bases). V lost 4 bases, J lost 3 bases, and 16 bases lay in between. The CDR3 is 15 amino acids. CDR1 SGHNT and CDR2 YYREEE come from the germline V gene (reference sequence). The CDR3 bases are TGTGCCAGCAGCCCCCGTAATGGGGGGGACTATGGCTACACCTTC. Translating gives CASSPRNGGDYGYTF.

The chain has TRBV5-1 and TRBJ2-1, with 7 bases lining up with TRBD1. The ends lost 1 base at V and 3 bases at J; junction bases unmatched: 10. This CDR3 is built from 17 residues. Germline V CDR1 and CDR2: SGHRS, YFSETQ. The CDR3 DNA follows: TGCGCCAGCAGCTTGACCCTAGGGGGCCCCCTCTACAATGAGCAGTTCTTC. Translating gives CASSLTLGGPLYNEQFF.

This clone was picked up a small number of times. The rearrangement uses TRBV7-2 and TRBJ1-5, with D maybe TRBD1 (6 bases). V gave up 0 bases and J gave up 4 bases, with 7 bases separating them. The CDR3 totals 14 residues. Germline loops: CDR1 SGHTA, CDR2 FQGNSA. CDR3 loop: CASSLATGNQPQHF. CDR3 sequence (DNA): TGTGCCAGCAGCTTAGCAACAGGGAATCAGCCCCAGCATTTT.

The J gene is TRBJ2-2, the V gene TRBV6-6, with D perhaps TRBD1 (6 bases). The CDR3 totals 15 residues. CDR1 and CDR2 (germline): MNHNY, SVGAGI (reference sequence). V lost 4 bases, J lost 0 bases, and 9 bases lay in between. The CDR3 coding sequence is TGTGCCAGCAGTTTTAAGGGGGCGAACACCGGGGAGCTGTTTTTT. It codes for CASSFKGANTGELFF.

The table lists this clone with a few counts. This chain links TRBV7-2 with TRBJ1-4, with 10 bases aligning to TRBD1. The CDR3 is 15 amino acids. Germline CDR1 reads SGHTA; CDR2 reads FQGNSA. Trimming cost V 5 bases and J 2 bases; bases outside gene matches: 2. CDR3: CASSRQGATNEKLFF. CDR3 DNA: TGTGCCAGCAGCAGACAGGGGGCGACTAATGAAAAACTGTTTTTT.

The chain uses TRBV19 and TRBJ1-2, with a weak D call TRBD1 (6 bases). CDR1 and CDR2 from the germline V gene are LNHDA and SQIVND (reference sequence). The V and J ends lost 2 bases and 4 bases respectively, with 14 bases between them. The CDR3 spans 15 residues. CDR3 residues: CASSIHGDRPYGYTF. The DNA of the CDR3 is TGTGCCAGTAGTATACATGGCGACAGGCCCTATGGCTACACCTTC.

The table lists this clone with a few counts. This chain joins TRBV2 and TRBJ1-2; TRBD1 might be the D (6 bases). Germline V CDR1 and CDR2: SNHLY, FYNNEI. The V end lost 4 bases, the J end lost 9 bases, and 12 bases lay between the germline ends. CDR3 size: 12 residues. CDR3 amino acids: CASSGTAISYTF. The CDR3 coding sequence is TGTGCCAGCAGTGGGACAGCTATCAGCTACACCTTC.

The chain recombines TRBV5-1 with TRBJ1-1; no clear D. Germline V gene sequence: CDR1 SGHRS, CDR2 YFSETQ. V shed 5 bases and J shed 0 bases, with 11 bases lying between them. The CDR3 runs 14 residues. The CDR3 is CASRGDGMNTEAFF. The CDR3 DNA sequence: TGCGCCAGCAGGGGAGACGGAATGAACACTGAAGCTTTCTTT.